The 18 T cell receptor beta chains below come from one sample, sequenced in a study of a mutant IDH1 vaccine in newly diagnosed glioma. The time point is: week 5, during vaccination. The study gave 300 ug of mutant IDH1 20-mer peptide per vaccine dose, with topical imiquimod. This table comes from immunoSEQ multiplex PCR, and its TCRdb copy is limited to in-frame clones, with some not included. The table records approximately 60,000 clones, 82% of them present only once. Antigens for these TCRs are unknown. Sequencing used PBMCs, obtained from a glioma patient whose treatment included an IDH1 peptide vaccine. The receptors were sampled from a young woman with glioma. Some clones in this sample may be carry-over from other donors' samples.

This chain uses TRBV27 with TRBJ2-5, with D possibly being TRBD2 (5 bases). Deletions cut 3 bases from V and 2 bases from J, with 13 bases between. The CDR3 totals 15 residues. Germline CDR1 MNHEY, CDR2 SMNVEV (reference sequence). The CDR3 sequence is CASSFWRAGQETQYF. The CDR3 bases are TGTGCCAGCAGTTTCTGGCGGGCAGGACAAGAGACCCAGTACTTC.

The chain is built from TRBV9 and TRBJ1-2, with TRBD1 as a possible D gene (5 bases). The V and J ends lost 0 bases and 8 bases respectively, with 8 bases between them. Germline V gene sequence: CDR1 SGDLS, CDR2 YYNGEE. CDR3 size: 12 residues. The CDR3, as DNA: TGTGCCAGCAGCGTAGCAGGGCACGGCTACACCTTC. This encodes CASSVAGHGYTF.

The chain combines TRBV30 with TRBJ1-3, with D possibly being TRBD1 (6 bases). The V end was cut by 4 bases, the J end by 6 bases, with 10 bases between. From germline, CDR1 is GTSNPN and CDR2 SVGIG (reference sequence). The CDR3 is 12 residues long. The CDR3 sequence: CAWTRTANTIYF. CDR3 sequence (DNA): TGTGCCTGGACCCGGACAGCAAACACCATATATTTT.

J is TRBJ1-1 and V is TRBV9; maybe TRBD1 (5 bases). The CDR3 sequence is 14 residues long. With 7 bases removed from V and 0 bases from J, the gap between germline ends came to 13 bases. Germline assignment: CDR1 SGDLS and CDR2 YYNGEE. The CDR3 DNA reads as TGTGCCAGCGGGCAACAGGAAATGAACACTGAAGCTTTCTTT. Translating gives CASGQQEMNTEAFF.

J is TRBJ1-2 and V is TRBV19; perhaps TRBD1 as D (5 bases). CDR1 LNHDA and CDR2 SQIVND come from the germline V gene (reference sequence). The V end was cut by 7 bases, the J end by 4 bases, with 16 bases between. The CDR3 contains 14 residues. The CDR3 reads CASIPSGQSYGYTF. The CDR3 region has the DNA TGTGCCAGTATCCCATCAGGGCAATCCTATGGCTACACCTTC. Filled out from reference TRBV19 and TRBJ1-2, the complete variable domain reads DGGITQSPKYLFRKEGQNVTLSCEQNLNHDAMYWYRQDPGQGLRLIYYSQIVNDFQKGDIAEGYSVSREKKESFPLTVTSAQKNPTAFYLCASIPSGQSYGYTFGSGTRLTVV.

V is TRBV5-1 and J is TRBJ2-5; the match to TRBD2 covers 12 bases. Unmatched junction bases numbered 6, after V lost 4 bases and J lost 2 bases. This CDR3 is built from 16 residues. Looked up from germline, CDR1 is SGHRS and CDR2 is YFSETQ. Here the CDR3 reads CASSSTSGRLQETQYF. CDR3 nucleotides: TGCGCCAGCAGCAGCACTAGCGGGAGGCTTCAAGAGACCCAGTACTTC.

This clone was seen only once. The J gene is TRBJ2-1, the V gene TRBV13; 14 bases agree with TRBD2. Germline V gene sequence: CDR1 PRHDT, CDR2 FYEKMQ (reference sequence). The CDR3 sequence is 18 residues long. After removal of 4 bases from V and 6 bases from J, the junction contained 11 bases not matched to a gene. CDR3 sequence reads: CASSWGLAGDLLGNEQFF. The CDR3 DNA follows: TGTGCCAGCAGCTGGGGACTAGCGGGAGACTTATTAGGCAATGAGCAGTTCTTC.

The rearrangement uses TRBV5-6 and TRBJ1-5; no definite D call. The CDR3 covers 16 residues. The germline V gene has CDR1 SGHDT and CDR2 YYEEEE. V gave up 0 bases and J gave up 0 bases, with 10 bases separating them. As DNA, the CDR3 is TGTGCCAGCAGCTTGGCCGCAGACCCTAGCAATCAGCCCCAGCATTTT. Its protein product is CASSLAADPSNQPQHF.

The rearrangement uses TRBV6-6 and TRBJ2-3, with unresolved D. V lost 6 bases, J lost 6 bases, and 10 bases lay in between. Germline CDR1 reads MNHNY; CDR2 reads SVGAGI (reference sequence). The CDR3 consists of 12 residues. CDR3 DNA sequence: TGTGCCAGCAGCCCGACCTCGGATACGCAGTATTTT. Translation: CASSPTSDTQYF.

CDR3 bases: TGTGCCAGCAGGGGGGACTCCAATGAGCAGTTCTTC. Encoded protein: CASRGDSNEQFF. This rearrangement joins TRBV2 to TRBJ2-1; D may be TRBD2 (6 bases). Trimming took 6 bases from V and 6 from J, leaving 9 bases between them. CDR1 SNHLY and CDR2 FYNNEI come from the germline V gene. The CDR3 is 12 residues long.

This clone was counted once. The V gene is TRBV29-1, the J gene TRBJ2-7; no reliable D call. V was clipped by 5 bases and J by 5 bases, with 16 bases between them. In germline, CDR1 is SQVTM, CDR2 ANQGSEA. This CDR3 has 13 residues. CDR3 DNA sequence: TGCAGCGTTCCCCGAGGTGGTTCCCACGAGCAGTACTTC. Its protein is CSVPRGGSHEQYF.

The chain recombines TRBV7-9 with TRBJ2-2; D remains ambiguous. CDR3 length: 12 amino acids. V was pared by 2 bases and J by 7 bases, with 5 bases between. Germline loops: CDR1 SEHNR, CDR2 FQNEAQ (reference sequence). The DNA of the CDR3 is TGTGCCAGCAGCTTAAAGGTCGGGGAGCTGTTTTTT. Translating gives CASSLKVGELFF.

The chain employs TRBV30 and TRBJ1-2, with TRBD1 identical over 7 bases. Per the germline V gene, CDR1 is GTSNPN and CDR2 is SVGIG (reference sequence). This CDR3 contains 14 residues. V was pared by 7 bases and J by 6 bases, with 14 bases of the junction left unmatched. The DNA of the CDR3 is TGTGCCTCCTTCCTCGACAGGGATTTGCATGGCTACACCTTC. It yields the protein CASFLDRDLHGYTF.

V is TRBV2 and J is TRBJ2-5, with 9 bases matching TRBD2. The ends lost 1 base at V and 1 base at J; junction bases unmatched: 1. The CDR3 has 15 residues. The germline V gene encodes CDR1 SNHLY and CDR2 FYNNEI. CDR3 DNA sequence: TGTGCCAGCAGTGAAGTTAGCGGGGGCCAAGAGACCCAGTACTTC. Protein sequence: CASSEVSGGQETQYF.

The CDR3 coding sequence is TGTGCCAGCAGTCTCAGGCGGGGGGAGTATACTGAAGCTTTCTTT. Amino acid sequence: CASSLRRGEYTEAFF. This chain uses TRBV21-1 with TRBJ1-1. TRBV21-1 is labeled a pseudogene. The CDR3 has 15 residues.

The rearrangement uses TRBV6-9 and TRBJ2-7, with TRBD1 identical over 7 bases. Losses at the gene ends were 2 bases for V and 0 bases for J; bases not matched to a gene: 7. The CDR3 is 16 amino acids. Germline CDR1 and CDR2: MNHGY and SVAAGI. This chain's CDR3 is CASSYGDSKNSYEQYF. The CDR3 region has the DNA TGTGCCAGCAGTTATGGGGACAGCAAAAACTCCTACGAGCAGTACTTC.

This chain links TRBV23-1 with TRBJ1-4; D is uncertain. TRBV23-1 is identified as an open reading frame with a role that is uncertain. Trimming took 4 bases from V and 0 from J, leaving 9 bases between them. There are 15 residues in the CDR3. In DNA, the CDR3 is TGCGCCAGCAGTCCTGGCGCAGCAACTAATGAAAAACTGTTTTTT. Residues: CASSPGAATNEKLFF.

The CDR3 spells CASFTAGTGIETQYF. The CDR3 region has the DNA TGTGCCAGCTTTACGGCGGGGACAGGGATCGAGACCCAGTACTTC. The chain uses TRBV6-6 and TRBJ2-5, with TRBD1 matching over 9 bases. The length of the CDR3 is 15 residues. The V and J ends lost 8 bases and 5 bases, in that order; junction bases with no gene match: 12. Germline lookup yields CDR1 MNHNY and CDR2 SVGAGI (reference sequence).